These 16 T cell receptor beta chains originate from one sample sequenced in a study of PD-L1 blockade in urothelial cancer. Time point: pretreatment peripheral blood. The repertoire was sequenced with immunoSEQ multiplex PCR; TCRdb's copy has only in-frame clones and lacks some. The sample lists 45,000 to 55,000 clones, 79% occurring once. Sequencing used PBMCs, obtained around atezolizumab (anti-PD-L1) treatment. Source of these receptors: a man in his 70s with urothelial cancer.

Details on this clone: One junction end does not reproduce the germline sequence, and a read error may be involved. CDR3 region: CASSPLGGQSTDTQYF. In DNA, the CDR3 is TGTGCCAGCTCTCCACTCGGGGGACAGTCCACAGATACGCAGTATTTT. This chain connects TRBV18 to TRBJ2-3; perhaps TRBD1 as D (7 bases). The CDR3 has 16 amino acids. Germline CDR1 reads KGHSH; CDR2 reads LQKENI.

J is TRBJ2-7 and V is TRBV11-2, with 7 bases fitting TRBD1. CDR1 is SGHAT, CDR2 FQNNGV, per germline. The CDR3 covers 17 residues. The ends lost 0 bases at V and 2 bases at J; junction bases unmatched: 10. CDR3 in amino acids: CASSLDELRDRAYEQYF. The CDR3 DNA follows: TGTGCCAGCAGCTTAGACGAACTCCGGGACAGAGCCTACGAGCAGTACTTC.

This clone has a single count. The rearrangement joins TRBV25-1 to TRBJ2-6, with TRBD2 matching over 10 bases. This CDR3 spans 16 amino acids. The trim removed 7 bases at V and 4 bases at J, leaving 7 bases unmatched. The V gene's germline CDR1 is MGHDK and CDR2 SYGVNS. In DNA, the CDR3 is TGTGCCAGCACTAGCGGGAGCGCAACCGGGGCCAACGTCCTGACTTTC. This sequence encodes CASTSGSATGANVLTF. Using reference TRBV25-1 and TRBJ2-6 for the parts outside the CDR3, the full variable domain is EADIYQTPRYLVIGTGKKITLECSQTMGHDKMYWYQQDPGMELHLIHYSYGVNSTEKGDLSSESTVSRIRTEHFPLTLESARPSHTSQYLCASTSGSATGANVLTFGAGSRLTVL.

This clone was picked up one time. The chain links TRBV7-8 to TRBJ2-1, with 7 bases that match TRBD2. The length of the CDR3 is 21 residues. Germline CDR1 is SGHVS and CDR2 is FQNEAQ. The J segment lost 4 bases and the V segment lost 1 base, leaving 22 bases of the junction unmatched. The DNA of the CDR3 is TGTGCCAGCAGCTTAGTAGACCGGGACTGGGGGTGGGGAGGGGCTTACAATGAGCAGTTCTTC. Its translation: CASSLVDRDWGWGGAYNEQFF.

The rearrangement uses TRBV5-4 and TRBJ2-3, with 8 bases aligning to TRBD1. The CDR3 is 16 amino acids. From germline, CDR1 is SGHNT and CDR2 YYREEE (reference sequence). V shed 2 bases, J shed 6 bases, and the junction held 11 bases outside the gene matches. CDR3 protein: CASSLRSGTGTDTQYF. The CDR3, as DNA: TGTGCCAGCAGCTTAAGATCCGGGACAGGTACGGATACGCAGTATTTT.

This sequence joins TRBV5-4 and TRBJ2-2; the match to TRBD1 covers 7 bases. Germline CDR1 is SGHNT and CDR2 is YYREEE (reference sequence). V was pared by 4 bases and J by 1 base, with 7 bases of the junction left unmatched. The CDR3 covers 16 residues. The CDR3 protein is CASSPGQFRNTGELFF. The CDR3 nucleotides read TGTGCCAGCAGCCCGGGACAGTTCAGGAACACCGGGGAGCTGTTTTTT.

Points on this clone: The CDR3 ends on some other residue instead of the conserved phenylalanine or tryptophan, so this is likely a read error. It is unclear where the CDR3 begins or ends on the DNA, so no DNA is shown, and the CDR3 is as TCRdb lists it. The chain joins TRBV5-1 to TRBJ2-7; the listed D gene, TRBD1, was not tested against the DNA. The CDR3 extends over 14 residues, inclusive of both ends. Germline V lookup: CDR1 SGHRS, CDR2 YFSETQ. Here the CDR3 reads CASSFKILGGQGCL.

In its sample, this clone was seen a few times. The J gene is TRBJ1-5, the V gene TRBV7-2, with a tentative D call TRBD1 (6 bases). This CDR3 comprises 18 residues. Trimming cost V 2 bases and J 6 bases, with 23 bases left between them. Germline V gives CDR1 SGHTA, CDR2 FQGNSA. Here the CDR3 reads CASSLTPRTAGEVQPQHF. As DNA, the CDR3 is TGTGCCAGCAGCTTAACCCCCCGGACCGCAGGGGAAGTTCAGCCCCAGCATTTT.

The chain has TRBV11-2 and TRBJ1-2; the D gene is possibly TRBD1 (5 bases). Between the trimmed V and J ends, which lost 0 bases and 8 bases, there was a span of 10 bases. This CDR3 has 13 residues. CDR1 and CDR2 (germline): SGHAT, FQNNGV. CDR3 in DNA: TGTGCCAGCAGCTTAGATTCACAGGCGGGCTACACCTTC. Protein: CASSLDSQAGYTF.

This chain links TRBV5-1 with TRBJ2-7, with D unresolved. Germline values: CDR1 SGHRS, CDR2 YFSETQ. Trimming took off 1 base at V and 3 bases at J, with 8 bases between the two ends. This CDR3 is built from 13 residues. The CDR3 region is CASSLSPSYEQYF. The CDR3 DNA reads as TGCGCCAGCAGCTTGTCGCCCAGCTACGAGCAGTACTTC.

The chain carries TRBV6-6 and TRBJ2-1, with TRBD2 matching 8 bases. V lost 7 bases to trimming and J lost 1 base; unmatched junction nucleotides: 3. CDR1 and CDR2 from the germline V gene are MNHNY and SVGAGI (reference sequence). This CDR3 has 14 amino acids. Written as DNA, the CDR3 is TGTGCCAGCAAGGTAGCGGGGTCCTACAATGAGCAGTTCTTC. Translation gives CASKVAGSYNEQFF.

V usage is TRBV9 and J usage is TRBJ2-7; the match to TRBD2 covers 10 bases. CDR1 and CDR2 (germline): SGDLS, YYNGEE. The CDR3 runs to 13 residues. V was clipped by 3 bases and J by 5 bases; unmatched bases: 2. CDR3 sequence reads: CASSAGTSDEQYF. The CDR3 DNA follows: TGTGCCAGCAGCGCCGGGACTAGCGACGAGCAGTACTTC. The full variable domain, in which reference TRBV9 and TRBJ2-7 provide the parts outside the CDR3, is DSGVTQTPKHLITATGQRVTLRCSPRSGDLSVYWYQQSLDQGLQFLIQYYNGEERAKGNILERFSAQQFPDLHSELNLSSLELGDSALYFCASSAGTSDEQYFGPGTRLTVT.

V gene TRBV12-5 combines with J gene TRBJ2-1; D gene uncertain. Deletions cut 7 bases from V and 5 bases from J, with 9 bases between. There are 12 residues in the CDR3. Germline V gives CDR1 LGHNT, CDR2 FRNRAP. Written as DNA, the CDR3 is TGTGCTAGTGCTAATCGGGACAATGAGCAGTTCTTC. It is translated as CASANRDNEQFF.

The J gene is TRBJ2-3, the V gene TRBV2, with D possibly matching TRBD2 (5 bases). V lost 3 bases, J lost 0 bases, and 7 bases lay in between. CDR3 size: 14 residues. CDR1 SNHLY and CDR2 FYNNEI come from the germline V gene. In nucleotides, the CDR3 is TGTGCCAGCAGTGAGCGGGTTAGCACAGATACGCAGTATTTT. Protein product: CASSERVSTDTQYF.

CDR3 residues: CASSSQESGNTIYF. CDR3 sequence (DNA): TGCGCCAGCAGCTCACAGGAATCCGGAAACACCATATATTTT. The rearrangement joins TRBV5-1 to TRBJ1-3; D might be TRBD1 (5 bases). Trimming removed 3 bases from V and 4 bases from J, with 11 bases in between. The CDR3 length is 14 residues. Germline V gene lookup returns CDR1 SGHRS and CDR2 YFSETQ.

The chain has TRBV4-1 and TRBJ1-5; D gene unclear. V lost 2 bases and J 6 bases, leaving 8 bases between the germline ends. CDR1 MGHRA and CDR2 YSYEKL come from the germline V gene. The CDR3 sequence is 13 residues long. The CDR3 reads CASSQFRSQPQHF. In DNA form, the CDR3 reads TGCGCCAGCAGCCAATTTCGGTCTCAGCCCCAGCATTTT.